These 24 T cell receptor beta chains came from one sample sequenced in a study of control samples from healthy donors and cancer patients. TCRdb's copy holds only in-frame clones and misses some; the assay was immunoSEQ multiplex PCR. The table includes some 130,000 clones, more than 70% detected once. The sequenced sample was blood. These receptors all come from a man in his forties in good health.

This rearrangement joins TRBV14 to TRBJ2-3, with D possibly TRBD1 on 5 matching bases. The V and J ends lost 1 base and 15 bases respectively, with 20 bases between them. Germline V lookup: CDR1 SGHDN, CDR2 FVKESK. CDR3 size: 14 residues. The CDR3, as DNA: TGTGCCAGCAGCCAAGTTGACGGGCGCCAGGGTAGTTATTTT. Translated: CASSQVDGRQGSYF.

The V gene is TRBV19, the J gene TRBJ1-2, with 9 bases matching TRBD1. Germline loops: CDR1 LNHDA, CDR2 SQIVND (reference sequence). Germline trimming cut 5 bases from V and 5 bases from J; bases unmatched to any gene: 3. The CDR3 covers 13 residues. Written as DNA, the CDR3 is TGTGCCAGTAGTGCTGGGACAGGGTATGGCTACACCTTC. This encodes CASSAGTGYGYTF.

The chain links TRBV7-2 to TRBJ2-2; perhaps TRBD2 as D (6 bases). Trimming took 3 bases from V and 5 from J, leaving 16 bases between them. Per germline, CDR1 SGHTA and CDR2 FQGNSA. The CDR3 runs 16 residues. This CDR3 reads CASSFSGGLTTGELFF. In nucleotides, the CDR3 is TGTGCCAGCAGCTTCAGTGGGGGGTTGACAACCGGGGAGCTGTTTTTT.

This sequence joins TRBV15 and TRBJ2-3, with D hard to call. In germline, CDR1 is LNHNV, CDR2 YYDKDF (reference sequence). Trimming left V 2 bases short and J 0 bases short, with 9 bases between. The CDR3 runs to 15 residues. The CDR3 here is CATSRSTRSTDTQYF. The CDR3 DNA sequence: TGTGCCACCAGCAGATCCACGAGAAGCACAGATACGCAGTATTTT.

This clone has only one observation. The chain couples TRBV3-1 (or the pseudogene TRBV3-2) to TRBJ2-5; TRBD1 matches at 7 bases. The CDR3 length is 16 residues. V shed 4 bases, J shed 1 base, and the junction held 9 bases outside the gene matches. Germline CDR1 LGHDT, CDR2 YNNKEL (reference sequence). Written as DNA, the CDR3 is TGTGCCAGCAGCCGTAGACAGGGACAACGCCAAGAGACCCAGTACTTC. This gives the protein CASSRRQGQRQETQYF.

The chain is built from TRBV19 and TRBJ2-2, with 12 positions matching TRBD2. Unmatched junction bases numbered 5, after V lost 6 bases and J lost 3 bases. The CDR3 loop spans 16 amino acids. CDR1 and CDR2 (germline): LNHDA, SQIVND (reference sequence). The chain's CDR3 is CASRQTSGGYTGELFF. The DNA of the CDR3 is TGTGCCAGTAGACAAACTAGCGGGGGGTACACCGGGGAGCTGTTTTTT.

This chain connects TRBV7-2 to TRBJ1-3; 7 bases are shared with TRBD1. Trimming at V came to 4 bases and at J to 0 bases, leaving 3 bases not matched to a gene. The CDR3 has 15 amino acids. Germline CDR1 and CDR2: SGHTA and FQGNSA. The CDR3 DNA follows: TGTGCCAGCAGCTCGACAGGGTACTCTGGAAACACCATATATTTT. Translation: CASSSTGYSGNTIYF.

The chain has TRBV30 and TRBJ2-2; D unresolved. The CDR3 totals 12 residues. The germline V gene encodes CDR1 GTSNPN and CDR2 SVGIG (reference sequence). V was clipped by 2 bases and J by 7 bases, with 8 bases between them. CDR3 DNA: TGTGCCTGGAGTTCGGTTGGCGGGGAGCTGTTTTTT. This gives the protein CAWSSVGGELFF.

The chain employs TRBV11-3 and TRBJ1-1; no firm D call. Germline assignment: CDR1 SGHNT and CDR2 YENEEA. The CDR3 totals 11 residues. V was trimmed by 2 bases and J by 8 bases, leaving 6 bases between them. In DNA, the CDR3 is TGTGCCAGCAGCTTATATGAGGAAGCTTTCTTT. It translates to CASSLYEEAFF. The variable domain in full, completed from reference TRBV11-3 and TRBJ1-1, reads EAGVVQSPRYKIIEKKQPVAFWCNPISGHNTLYWYLQNLGQGPELLIRYENEEAVDDSQLPKDRFSAERLKGVDSTLKIQPAELGDSAVYLCASSLYEEAFFGQGTRLTVV.

The rearrangement joins TRBV9 to TRBJ1-3; TRBD1 might be the D (5 bases). The CDR3 length is 17 residues. Germline V lookup: CDR1 SGDLS, CDR2 YYNGEE. The ends were cut back, 0 bases at V and 0 bases at J, with 13 bases in the middle. The CDR3, as DNA: TGTGCCAGCAGCGTAGAGGCAGGGAGGCACTCTGGAAACACCATATATTTT. Its translation is CASSVEAGRHSGNTIYF.

The chain employs TRBV29-1 and TRBJ2-1, with 10 nucleotides matching TRBD2. This CDR3 region has 18 residues. Germline V lookup: CDR1 SQVTM, CDR2 ANQGSEA. Losses at the gene ends were 3 bases for V and 0 bases for J; bases not matched to a gene: 11. The CDR3 loop reads CSVEGLARSPSSYNEQFF. CDR3 nucleotide sequence: TGCAGCGTTGAGGGACTAGCGCGGTCCCCGAGCTCCTACAATGAGCAGTTCTTC.

This clone has a handful of counts. The J gene is TRBJ1-2, the V gene TRBV2, with D perhaps matching TRBD1 (5 bases). The CDR3 runs 12 residues. Germline V gene data show CDR1 as SNHLY and CDR2 as FYNNEI. Trimming took off 5 bases at V and 8 bases at J, with 12 bases between the two ends. As DNA, the CDR3 is TGTGCCAGCAGTACCAACCGGGGGGGCTACACCTTC. Protein sequence: CASSTNRGGYTF.

The CDR3 DNA is TGCGCCAGCAGCTTGGACAGGGGGACTGCAGATACGCAGTATTTT. Translation: CASSLDRGTADTQYF. The chain is built from TRBV5-1 and TRBJ2-3; 8 nucleotides align to TRBD1. The CDR3 runs 15 residues. V was pared by 0 bases and J by 4 bases, with 4 bases of the junction left unmatched. Germline lookup yields CDR1 SGHRS and CDR2 YFSETQ.

V and J are TRBV30 and TRBJ1-2; D gene uncertain. The V end lost 2 bases, the J end lost 0 bases, and 16 bases lay between the germline ends. CDR1 is GTSNPN and CDR2 is SVGIG in the germline V gene (reference sequence). The CDR3 is 16 amino acids. The CDR3 coding sequence is TGTGCCTGGAGTCCCCAGCATGTAGTGTCTAACTATGGCTACACCTTC. Translating it yields CAWSPQHVVSNYGYTF.

The chain joins TRBV19 to TRBJ1-2, with D uncertain. There are 14 residues in the CDR3. Germline lookup yields CDR1 LNHDA and CDR2 SQIVND (reference sequence). Trimming cost V 3 bases and J 2 bases, with 10 bases left between them. This chain's CDR3 is CASSIAPANYGYTF. The CDR3 DNA reads TGTGCCAGTAGTATTGCGCCAGCCAACTATGGCTACACCTTC.

In this sample, this clone turned up once. The CDR3 bases are TGTGCCAGCAGTTACCCCGGACAGGGAGCAGGAAACACCATATATTTT. Its protein product is CASSYPGQGAGNTIYF. This rearrangement joins TRBV6-6 to TRBJ1-3; 8 bases are shared with TRBD1. From germline, CDR1 is MNHNY and CDR2 SVGAGI (reference sequence). J gave up 4 bases and V 2 bases, and 7 bases lay outside the gene matches. This CDR3 is built from 16 residues.

The V call is TRBV10-3, the J call TRBJ1-5; a possible D gene is TRBD1 (6 bases). This CDR3 contains 13 residues. Germline CDR1 reads ENHRY; CDR2 reads SYGVKD. The V end lost 8 bases, the J end lost 5 bases, and 13 bases lay between the germline ends. This CDR3 reads CAIGGQADQPQHF. The CDR3 coding sequence is TGTGCCATCGGGGGCCAGGCAGATCAGCCCCAGCATTTT.

The chain has TRBV5-1 and TRBJ2-6; D not certain. Germline loops: CDR1 SGHRS, CDR2 YFSETQ. V lost 4 bases, J lost 0 bases, and 11 bases lay in between. CDR3 size: 16 residues. The CDR3 DNA reads TGCGCCAGCAGCACCGGACGGAGCTCTGGGGCCAACGTCCTGACTTTC. Its translation is CASSTGRSSGANVLTF. The whole variable domain, filled in from reference TRBV5-1 and TRBJ2-6, reads KAGVTQTPRYLIKTRGQQVTLSCSPISGHRSVSWYQQTPGQGLQFLFEYFSETQRNKGNFPGRFSGRQFSNSRSEMNVSTLELGDSALYLCASSTGRSSGANVLTFGAGSRLTVL.

V is TRBV9 and J is TRBJ2-5, with TRBD1 identical over 7 bases. The trim removed 0 bases at V and 4 bases at J, leaving 6 bases unmatched. Looked up from germline, CDR1 is SGDLS and CDR2 is YYNGEE. The CDR3 spans 15 residues. As DNA, the CDR3 is TGTGCCAGCAGCGTAGAGGGGGCGTCAGTAGAGACCCAGTACTTC. Amino acid sequence: CASSVEGASVETQYF. Supplemented by reference TRBV9 and TRBJ2-5, the full variable domain reads DSGVTQTPKHLITATGQRVTLRCSPRSGDLSVYWYQQSLDQGLQFLIQYYNGEERAKGNILERFSAQQFPDLHSELNLSSLELGDSALYFCASSVEGASVETQYFGPGTRLLVL.

This clone turned up a few times. CDR3: CASSQVGTSGGAYNEQFF. The DNA of the CDR3 is TGTGCCAGCAGCCAAGTAGGGACTAGCGGGGGGGCCTACAATGAGCAGTTCTTC. V gene TRBV14 combines with J gene TRBJ2-1, with 16 bases identical to TRBD2. The germline gives CDR1 SGHDN, CDR2 FVKESK. The CDR3 totals 18 residues. V lost 1 base, J lost 2 bases, and 2 bases stayed unmatched.

The rearrangement uses TRBV19 and TRBJ2-1, with 12 positions matching TRBD1. The ends lost 4 bases at V and 9 bases at J; junction bases unmatched: 10. Germline loops: CDR1 LNHDA, CDR2 SQIVND (reference sequence). The CDR3 covers 16 residues. The CDR3 region is CASSSPRDRGLGEQFF. The CDR3 nucleotides read TGTGCCAGTAGTAGCCCCCGGGACAGGGGGCTGGGTGAGCAGTTCTTC.

CDR3 DNA sequence: TGTGCCAGCAGCTCGGACAGGGGGCTCACCGGGGAGCTGTTTTTT. It specifies CASSSDRGLTGELFF. V is TRBV5-4 and J is TRBJ2-2, with TRBD1 matching 11 bases. The V and J ends lost 3 bases and 4 bases, in that order; junction bases with no gene match: 2. The germline V gene encodes CDR1 SGHNT and CDR2 YYREEE (reference sequence). This CDR3 has 15 residues.

J is TRBJ1-1 and V is TRBV29-1; 7 nucleotides align to TRBD1. V shed 4 bases, J shed 11 bases, and the junction held 13 bases outside the gene matches. The V gene's germline CDR1 is SQVTM and CDR2 ANQGSEA. CDR3 size: 13 residues. CDR3 nucleotide sequence: TGCAGCGTTGCGGCAACAGGGGATTTCGTGGCTTTCTTT. Amino acid sequence: CSVAATGDFVAFF.

The chain employs TRBV30 and TRBJ2-7; TRBD1 aligns across 8 bases. After removal of 1 base from V and 5 bases from J, the junction contained 1 base not matched to a gene. The CDR3 extends over 12 amino acids. The germline CDR1 and CDR2 sequences are GTSNPN and SVGIG (reference sequence). Here the CDR3 reads CAWSGTGNEQYF. The CDR3, as DNA: TGTGCCTGGAGTGGGACAGGGAACGAGCAGTACTTC.